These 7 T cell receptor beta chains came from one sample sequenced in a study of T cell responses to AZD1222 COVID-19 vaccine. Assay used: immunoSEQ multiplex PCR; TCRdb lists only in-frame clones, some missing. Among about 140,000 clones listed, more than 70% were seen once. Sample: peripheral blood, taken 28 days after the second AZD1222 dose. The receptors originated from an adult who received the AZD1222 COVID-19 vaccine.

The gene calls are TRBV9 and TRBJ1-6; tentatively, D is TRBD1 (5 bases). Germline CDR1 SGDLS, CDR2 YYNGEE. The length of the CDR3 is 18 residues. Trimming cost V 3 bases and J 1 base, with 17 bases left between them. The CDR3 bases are TGTGCCAGCAGCGCCGGTGGGGGTCGGGGGTCCTATAATTCACCCCTCCACTTT. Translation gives CASSAGGGRGSYNSPLHF. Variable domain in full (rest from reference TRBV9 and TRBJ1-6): DSGVTQTPKHLITATGQRVTLRCSPRSGDLSVYWYQQSLDQGLQFLIQYYNGEERAKGNILERFSAQQFPDLHSELNLSSLELGDSALYFCASSAGGGRGSYNSPLHFGNGTRLTVT.

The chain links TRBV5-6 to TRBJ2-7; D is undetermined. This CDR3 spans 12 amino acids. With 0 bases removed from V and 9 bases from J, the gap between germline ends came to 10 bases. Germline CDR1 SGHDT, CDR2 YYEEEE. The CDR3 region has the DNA TGTGCCAGCAGCTTGGGAGTGGGAAGGCAGTACTTC. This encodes CASSLGVGRQYF.

The CDR3 region has the DNA TGCAGCGTCGAGACGAACACTGAAGCTTTCTTT. It is translated as CSVETNTEAFF. The chain carries TRBV29-1 and TRBJ1-1; the D is unclear. Looked up from germline, CDR1 is SQVTM and CDR2 is ANQGSEA. The CDR3 loop spans 11 amino acids. The germline V and J ends were trimmed by 6 bases and 1 base, with 6 bases remaining between them.

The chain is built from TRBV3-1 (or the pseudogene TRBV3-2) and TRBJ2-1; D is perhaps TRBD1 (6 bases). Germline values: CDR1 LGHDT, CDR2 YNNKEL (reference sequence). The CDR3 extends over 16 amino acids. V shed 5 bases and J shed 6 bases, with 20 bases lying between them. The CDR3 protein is CASSRGETGLGNEQFF. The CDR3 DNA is TGTGCCAGCAGCAGGGGAGAGACAGGTCTTGGCAATGAGCAGTTCTTC.

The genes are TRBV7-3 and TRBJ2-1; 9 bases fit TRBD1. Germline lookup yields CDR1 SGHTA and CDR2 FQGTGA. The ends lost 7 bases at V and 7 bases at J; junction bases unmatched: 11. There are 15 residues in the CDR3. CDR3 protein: CASKISGQGTNEQFF. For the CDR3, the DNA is TGTGCCAGCAAAATTTCCGGACAGGGGACGAATGAGCAGTTCTTC.

The CDR3 spells CASNGEGAGETQYF. CDR3 sequence (DNA): TGTGCCAGCAACGGCGAGGGGGCGGGAGAGACCCAGTACTTC. This chain links TRBV3-1 (or the pseudogene TRBV3-2) with TRBJ2-5; TRBD1 aligns across 7 bases. V lost 7 bases, J lost 4 bases, and 9 bases stayed unmatched. CDR3 length equals 14 residues. Germline lookup yields CDR1 LGHDT and CDR2 YNNKEL (reference sequence).

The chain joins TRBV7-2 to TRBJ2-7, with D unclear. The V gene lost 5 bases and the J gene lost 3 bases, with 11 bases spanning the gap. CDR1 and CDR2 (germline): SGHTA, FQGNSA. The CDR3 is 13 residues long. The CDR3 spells CASSPRVVYEQYF. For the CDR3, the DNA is TGTGCCAGCAGCCCCCGGGTGGTCTACGAGCAGTACTTC.